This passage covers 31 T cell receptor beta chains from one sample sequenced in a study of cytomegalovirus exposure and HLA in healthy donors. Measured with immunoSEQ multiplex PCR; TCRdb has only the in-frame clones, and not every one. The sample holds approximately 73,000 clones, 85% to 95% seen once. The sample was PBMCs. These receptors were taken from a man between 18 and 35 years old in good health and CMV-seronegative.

The CDR3 DNA reads as TGTGCCAGCAGTGAAGTTTGGGGCGCAGGGGTCAGTCAGCCCCAGCATTTT. Its protein is CASSEVWGAGVSQPQHF. The rearrangement links TRBV2 to TRBJ1-5; D may be TRBD1 (6 bases). CDR3 length equals 17 residues. Germline V gives CDR1 SNHLY, CDR2 FYNNEI. V was clipped by 1 base and J by 6 bases, with 19 bases between them.

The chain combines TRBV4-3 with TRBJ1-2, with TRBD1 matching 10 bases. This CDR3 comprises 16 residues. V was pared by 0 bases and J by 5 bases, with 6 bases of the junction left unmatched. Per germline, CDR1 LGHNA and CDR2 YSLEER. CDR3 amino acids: CASSQDRTGQGYGYTF. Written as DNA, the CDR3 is TGCGCCAGCAGCCAAGATCGAACGGGACAGGGGTATGGCTACACCTTC.

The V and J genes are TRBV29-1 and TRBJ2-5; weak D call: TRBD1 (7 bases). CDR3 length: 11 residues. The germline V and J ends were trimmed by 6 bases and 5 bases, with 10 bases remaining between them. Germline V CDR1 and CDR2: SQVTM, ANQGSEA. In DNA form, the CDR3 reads TGCAGCGTGGCAGGGGGGGAGACCCAGTACTTC. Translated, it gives CSVAGGETQYF.

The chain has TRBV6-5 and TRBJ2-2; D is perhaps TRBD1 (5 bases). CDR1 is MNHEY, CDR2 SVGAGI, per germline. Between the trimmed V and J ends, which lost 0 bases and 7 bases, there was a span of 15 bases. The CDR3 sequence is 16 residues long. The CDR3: CASSYSSRLGHGELFF. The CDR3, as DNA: TGTGCCAGCAGTTACTCGAGTCGATTAGGACACGGGGAGCTGTTTTTT.

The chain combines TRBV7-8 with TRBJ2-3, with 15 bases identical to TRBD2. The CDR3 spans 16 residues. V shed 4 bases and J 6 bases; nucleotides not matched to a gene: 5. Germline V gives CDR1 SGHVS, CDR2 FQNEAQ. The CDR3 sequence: CASSWTSGGVGDTQYF. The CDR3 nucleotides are TGTGCCAGCAGCTGGACTAGCGGGGGGGTCGGTGATACGCAGTATTTT.

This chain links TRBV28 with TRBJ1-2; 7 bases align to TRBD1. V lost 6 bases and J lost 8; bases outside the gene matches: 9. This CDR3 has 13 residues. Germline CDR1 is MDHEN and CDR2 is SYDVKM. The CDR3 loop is CASRRQGPWGYTF. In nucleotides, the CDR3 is TGTGCCAGCAGAAGACAGGGTCCGTGGGGCTACACCTTC.

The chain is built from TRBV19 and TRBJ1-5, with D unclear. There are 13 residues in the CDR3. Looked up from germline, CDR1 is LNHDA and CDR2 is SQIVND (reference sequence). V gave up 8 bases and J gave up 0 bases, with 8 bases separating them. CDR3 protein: CASCDFSNQPQHF. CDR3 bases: TGTGCCAGTTGCGACTTTAGCAATCAGCCCCAGCATTTT.

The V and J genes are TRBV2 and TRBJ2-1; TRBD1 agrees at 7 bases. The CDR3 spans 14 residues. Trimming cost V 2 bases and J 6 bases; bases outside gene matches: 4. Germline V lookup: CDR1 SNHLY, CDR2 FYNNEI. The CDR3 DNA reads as TGTGCCAGCAGTGAATGGCCAGGGGGCAATGAGCAGTTCTTC. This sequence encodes CASSEWPGGNEQFF.

The CDR3 sequence: CASSSTATYEQYF. DNA of the CDR3: TGTGCCAGCAGCTCGACAGCGACCTACGAGCAGTACTTC. This chain connects TRBV7-3 to TRBJ2-7, with D possibly TRBD1 on 5 matching bases. Germline V gives CDR1 SGHTA, CDR2 FQGTGA. This CDR3 has 13 residues. V was pared by 4 bases and J by 2 bases, with 9 bases between.

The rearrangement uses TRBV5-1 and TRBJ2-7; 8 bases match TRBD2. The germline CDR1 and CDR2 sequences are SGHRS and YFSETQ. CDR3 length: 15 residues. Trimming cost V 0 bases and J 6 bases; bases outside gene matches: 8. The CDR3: CASSLESAGALEQYF. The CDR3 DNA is TGCGCCAGCAGCTTGGAGTCAGCGGGGGCACTCGAGCAGTACTTC. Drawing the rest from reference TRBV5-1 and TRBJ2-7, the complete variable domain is KAGVTQTPRYLIKTRGQQVTLSCSPISGHRSVSWYQQTPGQGLQFLFEYFSETQRNKGNFPGRFSGRQFSNSRSEMNVSTLELGDSALYLCASSLESAGALEQYFGPGTRLTVT.

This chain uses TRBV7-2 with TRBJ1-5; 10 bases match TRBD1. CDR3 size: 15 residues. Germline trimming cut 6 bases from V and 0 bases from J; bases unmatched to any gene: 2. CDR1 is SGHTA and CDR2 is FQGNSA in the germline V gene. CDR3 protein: CASRTGGNSNQPQHF. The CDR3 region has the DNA TGTGCCAGCAGGACAGGGGGCAATAGCAATCAGCCCCAGCATTTT.

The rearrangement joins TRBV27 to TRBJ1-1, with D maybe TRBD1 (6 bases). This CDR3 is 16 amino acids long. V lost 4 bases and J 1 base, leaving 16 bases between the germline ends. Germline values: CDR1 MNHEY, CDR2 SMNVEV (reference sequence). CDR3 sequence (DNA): TGTGCCAGCAGTTCCCTCCAGGGGTGGGGGAACACTGAAGCTTTCTTT. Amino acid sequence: CASSSLQGWGNTEAFF.

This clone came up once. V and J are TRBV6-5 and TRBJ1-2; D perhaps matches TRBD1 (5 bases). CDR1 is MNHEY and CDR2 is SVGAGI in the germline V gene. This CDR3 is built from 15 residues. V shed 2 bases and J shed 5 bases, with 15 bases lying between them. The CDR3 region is CASSYLYQGQYGYTF. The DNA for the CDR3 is TGTGCCAGCAGTTACCTTTACCAGGGTCAATATGGCTACACCTTC.

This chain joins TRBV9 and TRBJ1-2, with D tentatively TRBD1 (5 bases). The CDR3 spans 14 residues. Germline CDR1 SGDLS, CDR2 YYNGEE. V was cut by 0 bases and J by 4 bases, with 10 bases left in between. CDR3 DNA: TGTGCCAGCAGCGTAGAACAGGTTGGCTATGGCTACACCTTC. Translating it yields CASSVEQVGYGYTF. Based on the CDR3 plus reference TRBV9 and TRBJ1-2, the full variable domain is DSGVTQTPKHLITATGQRVTLRCSPRSGDLSVYWYQQSLDQGLQFLIQYYNGEERAKGNILERFSAQQFPDLHSELNLSSLELGDSALYFCASSVEQVGYGYTFGSGTRLTVV.

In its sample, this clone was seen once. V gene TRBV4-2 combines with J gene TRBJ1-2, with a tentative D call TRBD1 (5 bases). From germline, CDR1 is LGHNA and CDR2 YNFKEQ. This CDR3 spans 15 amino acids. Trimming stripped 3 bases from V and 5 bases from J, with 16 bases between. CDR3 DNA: TGTGCCAGCAGCCAGGGCGGGACGGAACTTTATGGCTACACCTTC. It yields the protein CASSQGGTELYGYTF.

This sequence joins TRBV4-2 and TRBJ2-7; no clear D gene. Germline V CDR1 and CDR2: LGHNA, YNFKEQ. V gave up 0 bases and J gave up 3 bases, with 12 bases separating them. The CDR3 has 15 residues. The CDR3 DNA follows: TGTGCCAGCAGCCAAGAGGAGTCGCCCGTCTACGAGCAGTACTTC. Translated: CASSQEESPVYEQYF.

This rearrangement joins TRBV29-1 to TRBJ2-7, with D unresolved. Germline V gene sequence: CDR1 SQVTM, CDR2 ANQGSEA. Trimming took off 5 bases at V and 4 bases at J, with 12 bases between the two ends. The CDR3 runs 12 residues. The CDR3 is CSVYGEVYEQYF. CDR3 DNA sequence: TGCAGCGTTTACGGAGAGGTTTACGAGCAGTACTTC.

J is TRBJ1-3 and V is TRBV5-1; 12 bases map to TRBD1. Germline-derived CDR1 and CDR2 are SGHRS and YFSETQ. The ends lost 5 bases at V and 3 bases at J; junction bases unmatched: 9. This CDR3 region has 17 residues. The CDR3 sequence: CASRFGTGGSFGNTIYF. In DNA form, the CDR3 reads TGCGCCAGCAGATTCGGGACAGGGGGCTCCTTTGGAAACACCATATATTTT.

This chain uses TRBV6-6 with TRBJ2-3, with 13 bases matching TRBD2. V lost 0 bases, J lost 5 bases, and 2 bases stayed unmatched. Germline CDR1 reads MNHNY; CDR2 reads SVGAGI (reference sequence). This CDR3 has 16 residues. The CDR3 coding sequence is TGTGCCAGCAGTTACTCTAGGACTAGCGGGGGAGATACGCAGTATTTT. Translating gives CASSYSRTSGGDTQYF.

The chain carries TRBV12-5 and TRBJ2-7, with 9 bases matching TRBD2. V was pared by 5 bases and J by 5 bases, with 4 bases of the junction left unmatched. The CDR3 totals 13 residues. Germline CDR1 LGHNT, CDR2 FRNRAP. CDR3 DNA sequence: TGTGCTAGTGGTGGCCGGACTAGCGACGAGCAGTACTTC. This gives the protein CASGGRTSDEQYF. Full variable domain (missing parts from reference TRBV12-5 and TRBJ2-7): DARVTQTPRHKVTEMGQEVTMRCQPILGHNTVFWYRQTMMQGLELLAYFRNRAPLDDSGMPKDRFSAEMPDATLATLKIQPSEPRDSAVYFCASGGRTSDEQYFGPGTRLTVT.

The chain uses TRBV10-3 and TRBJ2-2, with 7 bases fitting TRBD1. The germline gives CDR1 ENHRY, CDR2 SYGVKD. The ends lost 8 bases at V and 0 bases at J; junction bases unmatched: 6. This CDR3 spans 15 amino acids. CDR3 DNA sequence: TGTGCCATCGGGCGACAGGGCACGAACACCGGGGAGCTGTTTTTT. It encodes CAIGRQGTNTGELFF.

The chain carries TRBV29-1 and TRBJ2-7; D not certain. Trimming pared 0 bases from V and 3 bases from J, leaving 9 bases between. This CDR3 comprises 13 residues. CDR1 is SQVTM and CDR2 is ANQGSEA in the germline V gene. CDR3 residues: CSVEDQWHYEQYF. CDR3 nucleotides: TGCAGCGTTGAAGATCAATGGCACTACGAGCAGTACTTC.

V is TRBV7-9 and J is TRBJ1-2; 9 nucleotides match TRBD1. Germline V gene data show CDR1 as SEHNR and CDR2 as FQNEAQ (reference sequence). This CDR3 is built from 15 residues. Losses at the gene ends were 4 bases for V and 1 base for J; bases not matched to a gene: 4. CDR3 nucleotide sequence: TGTGCCAGCAGCTCACCGGACAGGGGTAACTATGGCTACACCTTC. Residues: CASSSPDRGNYGYTF.

Here the CDR3 reads CASSRYRAGQPQHF. CDR3 DNA sequence: TGTGCCAGCAGTAGATACAGGGCCGGTCAGCCCCAGCATTTT. V and J are TRBV27 and TRBJ1-5; tentative D call: TRBD1 (6 bases). Germline CDR1 and CDR2: MNHEY and SMNVEV (reference sequence). V was trimmed by 5 bases and J by 6 bases, leaving 14 bases between them. The CDR3 has 14 residues.

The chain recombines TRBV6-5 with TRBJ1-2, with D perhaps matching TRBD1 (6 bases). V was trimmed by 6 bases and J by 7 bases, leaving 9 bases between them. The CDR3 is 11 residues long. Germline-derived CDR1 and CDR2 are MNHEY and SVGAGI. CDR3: CASSNRVGYTF. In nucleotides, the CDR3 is TGTGCCAGCAGCAACAGGGTTGGCTACACCTTC.

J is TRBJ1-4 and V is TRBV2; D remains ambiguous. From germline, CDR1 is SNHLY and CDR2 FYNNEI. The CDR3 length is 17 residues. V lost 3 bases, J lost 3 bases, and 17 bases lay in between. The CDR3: CASSDWSAGWANEKLFF. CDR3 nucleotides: TGTGCCAGCAGTGATTGGTCTGCGGGTTGGGCTAATGAAAAACTGTTTTTT.

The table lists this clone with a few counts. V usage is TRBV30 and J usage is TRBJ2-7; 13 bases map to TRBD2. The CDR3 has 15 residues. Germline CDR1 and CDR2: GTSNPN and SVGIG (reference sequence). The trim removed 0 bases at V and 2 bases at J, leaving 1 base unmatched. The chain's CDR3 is CAWSVGTSGAYEQYF. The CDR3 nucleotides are TGTGCCTGGAGTGTAGGGACTAGCGGGGCCTACGAGCAGTACTTC.

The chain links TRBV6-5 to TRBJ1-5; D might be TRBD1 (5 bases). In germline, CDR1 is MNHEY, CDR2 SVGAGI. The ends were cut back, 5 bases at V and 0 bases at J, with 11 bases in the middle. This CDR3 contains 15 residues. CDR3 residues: CASSPAGLSNQPQHF. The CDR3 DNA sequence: TGTGCCAGCAGTCCCGCGGGGCTTAGCAATCAGCCCCAGCATTTT.

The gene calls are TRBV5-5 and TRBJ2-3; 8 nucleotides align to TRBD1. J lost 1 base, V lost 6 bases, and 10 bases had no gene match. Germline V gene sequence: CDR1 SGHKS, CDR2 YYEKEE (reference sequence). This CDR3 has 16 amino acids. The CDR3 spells CASTLGQGLGTDTQYF. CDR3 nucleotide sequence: TGTGCCAGCACCCTTGGACAGGGCCTAGGCACAGATACGCAGTATTTT.

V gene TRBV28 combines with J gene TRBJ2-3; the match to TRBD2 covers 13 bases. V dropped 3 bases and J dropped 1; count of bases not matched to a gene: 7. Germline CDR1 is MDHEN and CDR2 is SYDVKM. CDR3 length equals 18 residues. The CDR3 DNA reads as TGTGCCAGCAGTTTGGGACTAGCGGGGACAATTCGCACAGATACGCAGTATTTT. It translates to CASSLGLAGTIRTDTQYF.

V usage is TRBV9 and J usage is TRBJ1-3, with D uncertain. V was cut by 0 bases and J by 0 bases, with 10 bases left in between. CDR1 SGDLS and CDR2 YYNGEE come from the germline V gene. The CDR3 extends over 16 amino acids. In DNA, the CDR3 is TGTGCCAGCAGCGTAGAGGGAGCCCCCTCTGGAAACACCATATATTTT. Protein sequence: CASSVEGAPSGNTIYF.